This T cell receptor (beta chain) was recovered during a study of regulatory T cells in long-lasting Graves disease. Regarding the study as a whole: Persistent patients shared more public clonotypes (2,741) than newly diagnosed patients (about 940). It was possible that the small sample size reduced accuracy.

Germline V gene data show CDR1 as SGHAT and CDR2 as FQNNGV. The CDR3 has 16 amino acids. With V trimmed by 5 bases and J by 5 bases, 12 bases remained unmatched. This clonotype was seen a few times. Antigen unknown. Libraries of TCR beta came from iRepertoire HTBI primers plus Arm-PCR of CDR3 regions. TCRdb analysed the multiplex PCR reads with MiXCR anew, one entry per CDR3 protein. Here the sample spans roughly 360,000 distinct CDR3 sequences, 10% to 15% being singletons. Time point: newly diagnosed GD, antithyroid drugs for less than 3 months. Generation of the TCR library employed RNA extracted from PBMCs. These same records also appear under a second study, on T cells in Graves' hyperthyroidism and ophthalmopathy. Per that study: Ophthalmopathy, which appeared later, was predicted by the model a median around 6.5 months before onset.

Sequenced here: peripheral blood mononuclear cells (PBMCs), sampled at new diagnosis, from a patient treated with antithyroid drugs. The sequence derives from a woman younger than 35 with Graves disease. The chain joins TRBV11-2 to TRBJ2-1; 7 nucleotides align to TRBD2. The CDR3 sequence is CASSHREGRLNNEQFF. The CDR3, as DNA: TGTGCCAGCAGCCATAGGGAGGGCCGTCTCAACAATGAGCAGTTCTTC.